This TCR beta chain was identified during a study of Ad26.COV2.S vaccination and SARS-CoV-2 variants. Study information: Donor was assigned to the Ad26.COV2.S arm of trial COV1001.

This table comes from immunoSEQ multiplex PCR, and its TCRdb copy is limited to in-frame clones, with some not included. The sample has about half a million clones; 89% are singletons. The sample's treatment: around 19 received Ad26.COV2.S at low or high dose, single or two shots; roughly 5 received placebo; per-sample allocation not given. After the first vaccine or placebo injection, samples were drawn on day 63. V gave up 0 bases and J gave up 7 bases, with 13 bases separating them. Germline V gene data show CDR1 as MGHRA and CDR2 as YSYEKL. The CDR3 is made up of 16 amino acids. The sequence was collected from a person between 18 and 65 years old who received the Ad26.COV2.S COVID-19 vaccine or a placebo. The sample in question was peripheral blood, obtained in a trial of Ad26.COV2.S vaccine versus placebo. V usage is TRBV4-1 and J usage is TRBJ1-6, with D maybe TRBD1 (5 bases). CDR3 nucleotides: TGCGCCAGCAGCCAAGACCAGGGAGGAATCAATTCACCCCTCCACTTT. It is translated as CASSQDQGGINSPLHF.